A single sample gave rise to the 7 T cell receptor beta chains below, sequenced in a study of vaccination effects on CD4 cells after COVID-19. Clones were sequenced by immunoSEQ multiplex PCR, and TCRdb holds only the in-frame ones, with some missing. The sample includes over 25,000 clones, about 80% of them seen just once. Within the ViraFEST assay, antigen-specific CD4+ T cells underwent expansion with viral peptide pools prior to sequencing. The culture ran for less than 12 days, and then CD4+ T cells were isolated. Two doses of BNT162b2 or mRNA-1273 vaccine were administered to participants. Their target antigens are unknown. The sequenced sample was CD4+ T cells from PBMCs cultured with SARS-CoV-2 spike peptides, obtained after COVID-19 vaccination. The receptors were sampled from a human donor who received a COVID-19 vaccine. Some clones in this sample may be carry-over from other donors' samples.

This rearrangement joins TRBV27 to TRBJ1-2; 9 positions match TRBD1. Trimming removed 5 bases from V and 9 bases from J; junction bases left unmatched: 7. Germline CDR1 is MNHEY and CDR2 is SMNVEV (reference sequence). The CDR3 covers 13 residues. CDR3: CASSPGQGGSYTF. The CDR3 DNA reads as TGTGCCAGCAGTCCGGGACAGGGTGGTAGCTACACCTTC.

The table lists this clone with a few counts. The chain links TRBV28 to TRBJ2-7; 9 bases map to TRBD1. The germline gives CDR1 MDHEN, CDR2 SYDVKM. The CDR3 runs 15 residues. Losses at the gene ends were 8 bases for V and 0 bases for J; bases not matched to a gene: 8. CDR3 DNA sequence: TGTGCCAGCCGACAGGGGACAGGGAGCTCCTACGAGCAGTACGTC. This gives the protein CASRQGTGSSYEQYV.

The rearrangement links TRBV5-1 to TRBJ2-7, with TRBD1 as a possible D gene (6 bases). In germline, CDR1 is SGHRS, CDR2 YFSETQ. The CDR3 consists of 15 residues. The V end was cut by 4 bases, the J end by 3 bases, with 17 bases between. CDR3 loop: CASSQMKTGFYEQYV. The CDR3 nucleotides read TGCGCCAGCAGCCAAATGAAGACAGGATTCTACGAGCAGTACGTC.

The CDR3 protein is CASPGETQYF. In DNA, the CDR3 is TGTGCCAGCCCGGGGGAGACCCAGTACTTC. V gene TRBV5-8 combines with J gene TRBJ2-5; possible D gene TRBD2, 5 bases. The V and J ends lost 7 bases and 5 bases respectively, with 6 bases between them. This CDR3 is built from 10 residues. Germline CDR1 SGHTS, CDR2 YDEGEE. The full variable domain, completed using reference TRBV5-8 and TRBJ2-5, is EAGVTQSPTHLIKTRGQQATLRCSPISGHTSVYWYQQALGLGLQFLLWYDEGEERNRGNFPPRFSGRQFPNYSSELNVNALELEDSALYLCASPGETQYFGPGTRLLVL.

This chain uses TRBV2 with TRBJ2-5, with TRBD2 identical over 9 bases. CDR3 length: 14 amino acids. Germline values: CDR1 SNHLY, CDR2 FYNNEI. Trimming cost V 3 bases and J 3 bases; bases outside gene matches: 2. The CDR3, as DNA: TGTGCCAGCAGTGATCAGCGGGGGGAAGAGACCCAGTACTTC. Protein sequence: CASSDQRGEETQYF.

The chain uses TRBV9 and TRBJ2-1; 7 bases align to TRBD2. The germline V gene encodes CDR1 SGDLS and CDR2 YYNGEE. This CDR3 region has 17 residues. The trim removed 0 bases at V and 3 bases at J, leaving 9 bases unmatched. CDR3 sequence (DNA): TGTGCCAGCAGCGTAGATCCATGGAGCGGGGACTACAATGAGCAGTTCTTC. Amino acid sequence: CASSVDPWSGDYNEQFF. The full variable domain, rest sourced from reference TRBV9 and TRBJ2-1, is DSGVTQTPKHLITATGQRVTLRCSPRSGDLSVYWYQQSLDQGLQFLIQYYNGEERAKGNILERFSAQQFPDLHSELNLSSLELGDSALYFCASSVDPWSGDYNEQFFGPGTRLTVL.

Only one count was recorded for this clone. The rearrangement links TRBV5-1 to TRBJ2-2; 8 bases line up with TRBD1. V lost 5 bases and J lost 5; bases outside the gene matches: 5. Germline CDR1 and CDR2: SGHRS and YFSETQ. The CDR3 is 14 residues long. CDR3 region: CASRPTGATGELFF. CDR3 nucleotides: TGCGCCAGCAGGCCGACAGGGGCTACCGGGGAGCTGTTTTTT.